These 20 T cell receptor delta chains share one sample of origin, sequenced in a study of γδ T cells in repeated Plasmodium falciparum infection. TCRdb redid clone calling on the multiplex PCR reads using CATT. The profile shows about 48,000 delta-chain clones, over 1.5% of them singletons. Flow sorting of PBMC yielded separate Vgamma9/Vdelta2+ and Vdelta2-negative gammadelta T cell populations for bulk repertoire analysis. Sequencing was performed on gamma-delta T cells from blood. These receptor sequences come from a pool of human donors (malaria-infected and uninfected, not separated).

As regards this clone: A read error is likely here: a far larger clone is one base away. Within the sample, other DNA sequences also encode this same CDR3. For the V gene the call is TRDV1; the J gene has no call; TRDD3 is the table's D call, not checked against the DNA. There are 19 residues in the CDR3. Germline assignment: CDR1 TSWWSYY and CDR2 QGS. CDR3 nucleotides: TGTGCTCTTGGGGCGATCCTCAGCCTGCGCCGGGGGACGGGCGATAAGCTCATCTTT. It yields the protein CALGAILSLRRGTGDKLIF.

Concerning this clone itself: The protein that TCRdb holds for this DNA derives from a much larger clone and differs from the translated DNA at residue 17, which likely indicates a read error; the protein shown here is translated from the DNA. This chain uses TRDV1 with TRDJ1; the D gene is possibly TRDD2 (6 bases). The germline CDR1 and CDR2 sequences are TSWWSYY and QGS. The CDR3 length is 18 residues. This chain's CDR3 is CALGNWPSHPLNTDKLTF. The CDR3 region has the DNA TGTGCTCTTGGGAATTGGCCTTCCCACCCCCTTAACACCGATAAACTCACCTTT.

This clone was found a few times. The protein in TCRdb stems from a much larger clone and differs at residue 15 from this DNA's translation, likely a read error; here the protein is translated from the DNA. The J segment was not called; the V segment is TRDV1. CDR1 TSWWSYY and CDR2 QGS come from the germline V gene. The CDR3 covers 16 residues. The CDR3 reads CALGSPEGRWTDKLTF. CDR3 sequence (DNA): TGTGCTCTTGGGTCCCCCGAGGGAAGGTGGACCGATAAACTCACCTTT.

This clone has more than one count but fewer than ten. The chain recombines TRDV1 with TRDJ1, with 8 bases aligning to TRDD3. The V segment lost 0 bases and the J segment 0 bases; nucleotides outside the gene matches: 21. CDR3 length: 22 residues. Germline lookup yields CDR1 TSWWSYY and CDR2 QGS. CDR3 sequence: CALGELRRGRGYSTPYTDKLIF. CDR3 DNA: TGTGCTCTTGGGGAACTAAGGCGGGGTCGGGGATACAGCACTCCGTACACCGATAAACTCATCTTT.

This clone was found many times. There is a difference at residue 4 between the TCRdb protein and the DNA translation, so the protein given here was translated from the DNA. The rearrangement links TRDV1 to TRDJ1; 9 bases line up with TRDD3. CDR3 length: 14 amino acids. V trimming: 11 bases; J trimming: 11 bases; junction bases outside the gene matches: 18. Germline-derived CDR1 and CDR2 are TSWWSYY and QGS. Written as DNA, the CDR3 is TGTGCTTTTGTGGAACACCTGGGGGATTCGGTGCTCATCTTT. It codes for CAFVEHLGDSVLIF.

This clone came up a few times. TCRdb has a much larger clone's protein, which differs at residue 3 from the translation of this DNA, likely because of a read error; what is shown is the protein translated from the DNA. The rearrangement links TRDV1 to TRDJ1, with D tentatively TRDD3 (6 bases). The J gene was missing in TCRdb and was found by matching the end of the DNA to germline. The CDR3 runs to 16 residues. Germline-derived CDR1 and CDR2 are TSWWSYY and QGS. The CDR3 is CAPGELGIEYTDKLIF. The CDR3, as DNA: TGTGCTCCTGGGGAACTAGGGATTGAGTACACCGATAAACTCATCTTT.

About this clone itself: The protein recorded in TCRdb matches a much larger clone and deviates from this DNA's translation at residue 11, suggesting a read error; the protein here is obtained by translating the DNA. The chain is built from TRDV2 and TRDJ1; 9 bases are a match to TRDD3. Since TCRdb gives no J gene, matching the DNA to germline was used here to assign it. The CDR3 runs to 16 residues. The J segment lost 1 base and the V segment lost 3 bases, leaving 8 bases of the junction unmatched. The germline V gene encodes CDR1 GEAIGNYY and CDR2 EKD. The CDR3 reads CACDEGTGGATDKLIF. As DNA, the CDR3 is TGTGCCTGTGACGAAGGTACTGGGGGAGCCACCGATAAACTCATCTTT.

A note on this clone: This DNA translates differently at residue 10 from the TCRdb protein, which is that of a much larger clone; a read error is likely, and the protein shown is the DNA's own translation. The CDR3 protein is CACDTVSLPMLGDTDKLIF. The CDR3 DNA is TGTGCCTGTGACACTGTGTCCCTACCGATGCTGGGGGATACCGATAAACTCATCTTT. The chain carries TRDV2 and TRDJ1; 9 nucleotides line up with TRDD3. Unmatched junction bases numbered 16, after V lost 1 base and J lost 2 bases. Germline CDR1 GEAIGNYY, CDR2 EKD. The CDR3 has 19 amino acids.

Comments on this clone: TCRdb's protein for this DNA is that of a much larger clone and differs from the translation at residue 20, likely a read error; the protein shown is the DNA translation. This chain links TRDV3 with TRDJ1; TRDD3 matches 10 bases. Here the J gene was assigned by germline matching of the DNA, as TCRdb has none. The germline V gene has CDR1 TVYSNPD and CDR2 GDNSRS (reference sequence). The CDR3 loop spans 24 amino acids. Here the CDR3 DNA reads TGTGCCCTCCCTCAATCCCGCGCAACCCTCACTGGGGGATCCTCCGACGAGTACACCGGTAAACTCATCTTT. Translation gives CALPQSRATLTGGSSDEYTGKLIF.

For this clone: The translation of this DNA and the TCRdb protein of a much larger clone differ at residue 29, probably owing to a read error; the protein shown here is translated from the DNA. V gene assignment gives TRDV1, but the J gene was left uncalled; the table gives TRDD3 as D, unverified against the DNA. Germline V gives CDR1 TSWWSYY, CDR2 QGS. The CDR3 sequence is 30 residues long. This CDR3 reads CALGEPPSGRTVNWGTPGASRSSYTDKLTF. CDR3 nucleotides: TGTGCTCTTGGGGAACCTCCTTCCGGTCGGACTGTGAACTGGGGGACACCTGGGGCATCACGGAGTTCGTACACCGATAAACTCACCTTT.

Remarks on this clone: Since a far larger clone is one base different, this is likely a read error. Other DNA sequences in the sample encode the same CDR3. The genes are TRDV1 and TRDJ1; TRDD3 is a possible D gene (6 bases). The J gene was not available in TCRdb and was assigned here by matching the DNA to germline segments. The germline V gene encodes CDR1 TSWWSYY and CDR2 QGS. The CDR3 extends over 30 amino acids. Trimming took 0 bases from V and 2 from J, leaving 55 bases between them. CDR3 region: CALGELGTRRIRSTTGGGYSGPLFTDKLIF. Written as DNA, the CDR3 is TGTGCTCTTGGGGAACTAGGGACCAGGAGAATAAGGTCTACAACAGGTGGGGGGTATTCTGGCCCTCTATTTACCGATAAACTCATCTTT.

Comments on this clone: This probably arose from a read error, given a far larger clone one base away. Other nucleotide sequences in the sample specify the same CDR3. V gene TRDV1 combines with J gene TRDJ1; the D call may be TRDD2 or TRDD3 (5 bases each). CDR3 size: 19 residues. The V and J ends lost 0 bases and 3 bases respectively, with 23 bases between them. Germline V gene data show CDR1 as TSWWSYY and CDR2 as QGS. The CDR3 region is CALGELRAYPGRKADKLIF. DNA of the CDR3: TGTGCTCTTGGGGAACTCAGAGCCTACCCGGGGAGAAAGGCCGATAAACTCATCTTT.

This clone was counted only a few times. TCRdb has a much larger clone's protein, which differs at residue 5 from the translation of this DNA, likely because of a read error; what is shown is the protein translated from the DNA. The rearrangement uses TRAV38-2/DV8 and TRDJ1, with 10 bases identical to TRDD3. TCRdb lists no J gene, so it was determined here by aligning the DNA to germline. CDR1 TSESDYY and CDR2 QEAYKQQN come from the germline V gene. CDR3 size: 20 residues. CDR3 nucleotides: TGTGCGCCCATGTGGCTCCCGGACTGGGGGATGTACCTGTACACCGATAAACTCATCTTT. The encoded protein is CAPMWLPDWGMYLYTDKLIF.

Points on this clone: A far larger clone is only one base removed, so a read error is likely. This sample also contains other DNA sequences that code for the same CDR3. This chain links TRDV1 with TRDJ1, with D possibly TRDD3 on 5 matching bases. Here the J gene came from matching the DNA to germline, since TCRdb omits it. There are 16 residues in the CDR3. The germline gives CDR1 TSWWSYY, CDR2 QGS. This CDR3 reads CALGELPGGYTDKLIF. In DNA, the CDR3 is TGTGCCCTTGGGGAACTCCCCGGGGGTTACACCGATAAACTCATCTTT.

Worth noting for this clone: TCRdb's protein, taken from a much larger clone, differs from this DNA's translation at residue 12, likely owing to a read error; the protein displayed comes from the DNA. The V and J genes are TRDV1 and TRDJ1; 12 nucleotides match TRDD3. No J gene was available from TCRdb, and it was assigned here by a germline match of the DNA. The CDR3 has 20 amino acids. Trimming at V came to 4 bases and at J to 3 bases, leaving 18 bases not matched to a gene. Germline lookup yields CDR1 TSWWSYY and CDR2 QGS. The CDR3: CALGGRSWGIRAVWADKLIF. In nucleotides, the CDR3 is TGTGCTCTTGGGGGACGGAGCTGGGGGATACGCGCTGTTTGGGCCGATAAACTCATCTTT.

A note on this clone: With only one base between it and a far larger clone, this is likely a read error. Other DNA sequences in the same sample also yield this CDR3. This chain links TRDV1 with TRDJ1; D possibly uses TRDD2 or TRDD3 (6 bases each). TCRdb leaves out the J gene; it was filled in here by matching the DNA to germline. CDR1 TSWWSYY and CDR2 QGS come from the germline V gene. The CDR3 runs to 21 residues. The CDR3 is CALGENFLIGTGRVCTDKLIF. CDR3 nucleotide sequence: TGTGCTCTTGGGGAAAACTTCCTTATCGGGACTGGGAGAGTGTGCACCGACAAACTCATCTTT.

As regards this clone: This probably arose from a read error, given a far larger clone one base away. The J gene is TRDJ3, the V gene TRDV2; 9 positions agree with TRDD3. Because TCRdb records no J gene, it was assigned here through a match of the DNA to germline. This CDR3 is 22 amino acids long. Germline CDR1 reads GEAIGNYY; CDR2 reads EKD. CDR3 sequence reads: CACDTLRTGGLSSSWDTRQMFF. The DNA of the CDR3 is TGTGCCTGTGACACCCTACGTACTGGGGGACTATCGAGCTCCTGGGACACCAGACAGATGTTTTTC.

This clone was counted only a few times. The translation of this DNA and the TCRdb protein of a much larger clone differ at residue 13, probably owing to a read error; the protein shown here is translated from the DNA. This rearrangement joins TRDV1 to TRDJ1; possible D gene TRDD1, 5 bases. TCRdb offers no J gene call, so here the DNA was matched to germline to obtain one. The CDR3 covers 16 residues. CDR1 TSWWSYY and CDR2 QGS come from the germline V gene. CDR3 residues: CALGEEEISLTDELIF. The CDR3 DNA follows: TGTGCTCTTGGGGAAGAAGAAATCTCTCTTACCGATGAACTCATCTTT.

This clone was picked up many times. The protein given by TCRdb reflects a much larger clone and differs at residue 10 from this DNA's translation, likely from a read error; the protein shown is the DNA's translation. The chain is built from TRDV2 and TRDJ1; weak D call: TRDD3 (5 bases). TCRdb lists no J gene, so it was determined here by aligning the DNA to germline. Germline V gene data show CDR1 as GEAIGNYY and CDR2 as EKD. This CDR3 spans 15 amino acids. Trimming stripped 3 bases from V and 4 bases from J, with 17 bases between. The CDR3 reads CACDPVGDRSDKLIF. CDR3 sequence (DNA): TGTGCCTGTGACCCAGTCGGGGACCGGAGCGATAAACTCATCTTT.

Of note for this clone: Just one base apart from a much larger clone, this may be a read error. V and J are TRDV2 and TRDJ1; TRDD3 matches 9 bases. Matching the DNA to germline supplied the J gene, which TCRdb does not give. The CDR3 is 17 residues long. CDR1 and CDR2 from the germline V gene are GEAIGNYY and EKD. The CDR3 reads CACDFLTGGKYTDKLIF. DNA of the CDR3: TGTGCCTGTGACTTTCTTACTGGGGGAAAGTACACCGACAAACTCATCTTT.